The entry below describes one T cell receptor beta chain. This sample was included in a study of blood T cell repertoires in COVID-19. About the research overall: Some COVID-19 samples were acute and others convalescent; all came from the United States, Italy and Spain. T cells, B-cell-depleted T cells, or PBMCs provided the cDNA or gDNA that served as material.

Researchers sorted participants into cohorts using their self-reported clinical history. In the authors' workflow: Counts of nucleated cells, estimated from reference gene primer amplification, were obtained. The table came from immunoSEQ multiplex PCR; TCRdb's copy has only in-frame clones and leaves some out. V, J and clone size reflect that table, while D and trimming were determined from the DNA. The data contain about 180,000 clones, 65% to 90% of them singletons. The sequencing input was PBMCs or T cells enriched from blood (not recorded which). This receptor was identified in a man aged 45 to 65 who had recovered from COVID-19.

The DNA for the CDR3 is TGTGCCAGCAGCATTGGAAAGGATCCAGCGGGGGGCCGAGAAGATACGCAGTATTTT. The encoded protein is CASSIGKDPAGGREDTQYF. The gene calls are TRBV5-5 and TRBJ2-3; 9 bases match TRBD2. Germline V gene lookup returns CDR1 SGHKS and CDR2 YYEKEE (reference sequence). Germline trimming cut 4 bases from V and 5 bases from J; bases unmatched to any gene: 20. The CDR3 totals 19 residues.